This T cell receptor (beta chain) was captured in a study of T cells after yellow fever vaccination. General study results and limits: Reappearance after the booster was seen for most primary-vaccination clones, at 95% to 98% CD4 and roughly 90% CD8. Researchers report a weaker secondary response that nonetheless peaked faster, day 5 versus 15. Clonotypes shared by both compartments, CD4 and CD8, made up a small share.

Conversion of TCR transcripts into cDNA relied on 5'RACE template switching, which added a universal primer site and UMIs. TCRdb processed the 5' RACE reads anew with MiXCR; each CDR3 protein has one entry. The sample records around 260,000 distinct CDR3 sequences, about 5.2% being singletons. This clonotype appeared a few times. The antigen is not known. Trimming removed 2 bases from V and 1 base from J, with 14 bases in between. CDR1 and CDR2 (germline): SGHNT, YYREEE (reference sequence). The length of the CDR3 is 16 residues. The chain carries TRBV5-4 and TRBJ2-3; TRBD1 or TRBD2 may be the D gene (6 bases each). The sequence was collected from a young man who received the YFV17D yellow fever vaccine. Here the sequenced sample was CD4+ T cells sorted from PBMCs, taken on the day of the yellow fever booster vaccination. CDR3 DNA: TGTGCCAGCAGCTTCCCTAGGGGGGCCGGCACAGATACGCAGTATTTT. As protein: CASSFPRGAGTDTQYF.